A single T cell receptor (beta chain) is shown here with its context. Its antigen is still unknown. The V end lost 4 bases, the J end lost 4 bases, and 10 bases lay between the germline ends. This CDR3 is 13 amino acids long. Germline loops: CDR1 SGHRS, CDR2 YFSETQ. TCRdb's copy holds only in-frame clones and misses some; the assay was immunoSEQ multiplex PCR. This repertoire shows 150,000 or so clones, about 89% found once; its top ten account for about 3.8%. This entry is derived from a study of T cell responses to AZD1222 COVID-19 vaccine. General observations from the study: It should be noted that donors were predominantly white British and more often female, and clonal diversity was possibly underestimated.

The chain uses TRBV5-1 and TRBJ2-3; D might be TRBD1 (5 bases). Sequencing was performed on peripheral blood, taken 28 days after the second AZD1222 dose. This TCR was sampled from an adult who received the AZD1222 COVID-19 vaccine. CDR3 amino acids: CASSGASSDTQYF. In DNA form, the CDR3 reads TGCGCCAGCAGCGGGGCCTCGTCAGATACGCAGTATTTT. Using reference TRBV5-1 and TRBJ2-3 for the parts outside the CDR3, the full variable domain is KAGVTQTPRYLIKTRGQQVTLSCSPISGHRSVSWYQQTPGQGLQFLFEYFSETQRNKGNFPGRFSGRQFSNSRSEMNVSTLELGDSALYLCASSGASSDTQYFGPGTRLTVL.